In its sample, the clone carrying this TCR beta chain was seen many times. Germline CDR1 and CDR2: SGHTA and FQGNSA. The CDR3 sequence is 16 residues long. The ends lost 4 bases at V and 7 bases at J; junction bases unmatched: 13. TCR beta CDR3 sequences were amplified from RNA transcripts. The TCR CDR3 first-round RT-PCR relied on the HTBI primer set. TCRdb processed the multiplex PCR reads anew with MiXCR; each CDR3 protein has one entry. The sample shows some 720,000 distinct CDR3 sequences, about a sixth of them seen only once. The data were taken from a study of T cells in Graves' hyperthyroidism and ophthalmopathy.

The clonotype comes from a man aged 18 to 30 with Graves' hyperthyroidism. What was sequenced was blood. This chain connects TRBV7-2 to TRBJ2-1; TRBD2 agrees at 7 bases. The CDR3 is CASSWGLLAGGNEQFF. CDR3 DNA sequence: TGTGCCAGCAGCTGGGGTCTGTTAGCGGGTGGGAATGAGCAGTTCTTC.